This TCR beta chain was recovered during a study of chemoradiotherapy in HPV16-positive cancers. Study-wide results and caveats: Non-HPV-specific T cells did not expand in tumors during treatment, whereas candidate HPV-specific clones and E7-related motifs did. For HPV16-positive patients, expanding HPV-responsive T cells associated with longer recurrence-free survival.

About this clone itself: No antigen is known for it.

Method: immunoSEQ multiplex PCR; TCRdb's copy keeps in-frame clones and lacks some. Of 40,000 to 65,000 clones in the sample, over 85% are singletons; the top ten hold under 3.5%. The TCR comes from a human donor with HPV-associated anogenital cancer. Sequencing was performed on blood, taken from a patient who underwent chemoradiotherapy.

CDR3 DNA: TGCGCCAGCAGCCCCCGATTAGCGGGGGCCCGCACAGATACGCAGTATTTT. This gives the protein CASSPRLAGARTDTQYF. V gene TRBV5-1 combines with J gene TRBJ2-3; TRBD2 matches 9 bases. V trimming: 4 bases; J trimming: 1 base; junction bases outside the gene matches: 10. From germline, CDR1 is SGHRS and CDR2 YFSETQ. This CDR3 contains 17 residues.